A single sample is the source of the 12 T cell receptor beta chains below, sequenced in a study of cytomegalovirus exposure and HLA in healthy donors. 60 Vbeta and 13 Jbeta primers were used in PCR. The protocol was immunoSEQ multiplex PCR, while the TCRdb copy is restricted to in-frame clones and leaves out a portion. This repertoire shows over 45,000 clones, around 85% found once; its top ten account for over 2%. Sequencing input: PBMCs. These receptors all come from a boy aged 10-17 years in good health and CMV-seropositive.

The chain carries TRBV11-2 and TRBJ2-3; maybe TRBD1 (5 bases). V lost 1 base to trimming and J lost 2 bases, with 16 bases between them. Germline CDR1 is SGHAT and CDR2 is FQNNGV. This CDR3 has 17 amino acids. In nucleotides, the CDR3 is TGTGCCAGCAGCTTAGTCGGAATAGGGGAACACACAGATACGCAGTATTTT. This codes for CASSLVGIGEHTDTQYF.

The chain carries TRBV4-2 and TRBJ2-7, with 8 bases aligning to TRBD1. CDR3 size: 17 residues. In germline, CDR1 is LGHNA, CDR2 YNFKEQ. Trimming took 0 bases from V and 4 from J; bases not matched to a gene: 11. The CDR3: CASSQEAQGAFRYEQYF. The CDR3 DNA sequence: TGTGCCAGCAGCCAAGAAGCGCAGGGGGCGTTCCGGTACGAGCAGTACTTC.

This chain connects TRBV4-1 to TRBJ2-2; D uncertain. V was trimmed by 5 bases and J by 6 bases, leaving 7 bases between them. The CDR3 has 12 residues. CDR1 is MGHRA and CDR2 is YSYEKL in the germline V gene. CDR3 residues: CASSSRAGELFF. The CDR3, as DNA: TGCGCCAGCAGCTCCCGGGCCGGGGAGCTGTTTTTT.

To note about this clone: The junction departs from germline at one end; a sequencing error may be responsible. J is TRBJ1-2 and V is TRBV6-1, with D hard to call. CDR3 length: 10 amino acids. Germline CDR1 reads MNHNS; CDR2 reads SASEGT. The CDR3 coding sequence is TGTGCCACAAAGAGGTTGCCACCTTACTTC. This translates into CATKRLPPYF.

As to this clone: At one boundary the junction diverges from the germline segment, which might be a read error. The CDR3 region has the DNA TGTGCCAGCAGCCCTGCGGGGGGGAACGCTGAAGCTTTCTTT. Its translation: CASSPAGGNAEAFF. This chain links TRBV11-1 with TRBJ1-1; tentative D call: TRBD1 (5 bases). The V gene's germline CDR1 is SGHAT and CDR2 FQDESV (reference sequence). This CDR3 region has 14 residues.

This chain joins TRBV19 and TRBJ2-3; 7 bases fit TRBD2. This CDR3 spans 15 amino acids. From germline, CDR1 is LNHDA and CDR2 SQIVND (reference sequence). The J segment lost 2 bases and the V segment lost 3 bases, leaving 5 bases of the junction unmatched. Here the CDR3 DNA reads TGTGCCAGTAGTATCTGGGGGGGGGTCACAGATACGCAGTATTTT. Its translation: CASSIWGGVTDTQYF.

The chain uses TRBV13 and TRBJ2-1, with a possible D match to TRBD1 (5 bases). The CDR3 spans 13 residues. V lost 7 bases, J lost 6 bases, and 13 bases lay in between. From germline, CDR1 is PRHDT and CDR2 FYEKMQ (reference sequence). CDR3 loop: CASTLPQANEQFF. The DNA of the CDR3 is TGTGCCAGCACCCTTCCACAGGCCAATGAGCAGTTCTTC.

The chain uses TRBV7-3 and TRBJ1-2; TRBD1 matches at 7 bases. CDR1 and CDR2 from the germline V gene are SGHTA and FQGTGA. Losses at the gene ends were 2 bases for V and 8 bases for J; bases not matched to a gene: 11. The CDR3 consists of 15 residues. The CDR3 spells CASSLQPGTVGGYTF. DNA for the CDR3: TGTGCCAGCAGCTTACAGCCGGGGACAGTCGGCGGCTACACCTTC. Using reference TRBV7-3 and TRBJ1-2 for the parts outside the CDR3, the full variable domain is GAGVSQTPSNKVTEKGKYVELRCDPISGHTALYWYRQSLGQGPEFLIYFQGTGAADDSGLPNDRFFAVRPEGSVSTLKIQRTERGDSAVYLCASSLQPGTVGGYTFGSGTRLTVV.

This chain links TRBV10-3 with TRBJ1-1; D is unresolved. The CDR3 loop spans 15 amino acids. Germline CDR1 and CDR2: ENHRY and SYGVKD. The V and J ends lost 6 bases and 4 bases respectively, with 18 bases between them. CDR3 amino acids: CAIRAGRTLGTEAFF. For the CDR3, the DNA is TGTGCCATCAGGGCGGGAAGGACTCTAGGCACTGAAGCTTTCTTT.

As DNA, the CDR3 is TGTGCCAGCAGCTTAGCGCGACCTCTTGCGGGGGGGCGTGGGACAGATACGCAGTATTTT. It specifies CASSLARPLAGGRGTDTQYF. The V gene is TRBV7-8, the J gene TRBJ2-3, with 9 bases aligning to TRBD2. The V gene end was trimmed by 0 bases and the J gene end by 3 bases; junction bases not matched to a gene: 16. Germline assignment: CDR1 SGHVS and CDR2 FQNEAQ. This CDR3 is 20 amino acids long.

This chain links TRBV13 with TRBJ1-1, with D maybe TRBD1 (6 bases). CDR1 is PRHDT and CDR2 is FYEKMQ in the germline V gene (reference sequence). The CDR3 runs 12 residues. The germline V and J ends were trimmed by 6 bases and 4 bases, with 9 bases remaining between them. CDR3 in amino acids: CASRHRATEAFF. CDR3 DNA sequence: TGTGCCAGCAGACACAGGGCCACTGAAGCTTTCTTT.

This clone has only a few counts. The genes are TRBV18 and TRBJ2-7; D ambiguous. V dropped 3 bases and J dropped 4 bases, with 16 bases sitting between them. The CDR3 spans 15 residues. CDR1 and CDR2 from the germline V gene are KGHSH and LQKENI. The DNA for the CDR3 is TGTGCCAGCTCACCGGTCTTGTCTTCAGAATACGAGCAGTACTTC. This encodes CASSPVLSSEYEQYF.